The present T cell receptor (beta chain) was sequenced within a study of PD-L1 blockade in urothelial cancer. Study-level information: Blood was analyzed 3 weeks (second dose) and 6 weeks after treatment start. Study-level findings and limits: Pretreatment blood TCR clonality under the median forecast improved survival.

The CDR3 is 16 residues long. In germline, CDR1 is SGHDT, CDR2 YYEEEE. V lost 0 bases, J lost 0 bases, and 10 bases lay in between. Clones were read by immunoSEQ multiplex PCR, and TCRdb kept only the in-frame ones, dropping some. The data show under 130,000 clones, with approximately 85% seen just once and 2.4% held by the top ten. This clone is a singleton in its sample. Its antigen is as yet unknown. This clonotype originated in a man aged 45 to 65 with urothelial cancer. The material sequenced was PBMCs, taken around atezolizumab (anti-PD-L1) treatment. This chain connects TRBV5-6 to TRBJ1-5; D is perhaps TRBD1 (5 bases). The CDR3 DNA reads TGTGCCAGCAGCTTGGGACAGTCTTATAGCAATCAGCCCCAGCATTTT. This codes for CASSLGQSYSNQPQHF.